This is a list of T cell receptor beta chains from one sample in a study of blood T cell repertoires in COVID-19. Libraries were prepared by immunoSEQ multiplex PCR; TCRdb keeps only in-frame clonotypes and omits some of them. Of tens of thousands of clones detected, about nine tenths appear once; the ten largest clones hold around 4.5%. The sample consisted of peripheral blood. These receptors all stem from a woman at least 80 years old with acute or convalescent COVID-19. Each CDR3 is given with its conserved first and last residue. The order of the fields is J gene, V gene, D gene, clone size, CDR3 protein, CDR3 DNA. The D gene is left open where the match is weak. Size is omitted from some rows. Given values are once, few, many or a class for expanded clones.

>TRBJ2-1|TRBV2|-|-
CASIPFPDNEQFF
TGTGCCAGCATCCCCTTCCCAGACAATGAGCAGTTCTTC
>TRBJ1-5|TRBV19|TRBD1|-
CASRSTGIHQPQHF
TGTGCCAGTAGATCGACAGGGATTCATCAGCCCCAGCATTTT
>TRBJ2-1|TRBV9|TRBD2|-
CASSTSGSYNEQFF
TGTGCCAGCAGTACTAGCGGCTCCTACAATGAGCAGTTCTTC
>TRBJ2-3|TRBV7-2|TRBD2|once
CASSLAPSGRGADTQYF
TGTGCCAGCAGCTTAGCCCCTAGCGGGAGAGGTGCAGATACGCAGTATTTT
>TRBJ1-1|TRBV4-1|TRBD1|-
CASSLRPVRGQGSMNTEAFF
TGCGCCAGCAGTCTTAGACCGGTCCGGGGACAGGGGAGCATGAACACTGAAGCTTTCTTT
>TRBJ2-5|TRBV6-5|TRBD2|-
CASSSSGGVQETQYF
TGTGCCAGCAGTTCTAGCGGGGGGGTTCAAGAGACCCAGTACTTC
>TRBJ2-3|TRBV14|-|-
CASSQAGTDTQYF
TGTGCCAGCAGCCAAGCTGGCACAGATACGCAGTATTTT
>TRBJ2-2|TRBV6-2/TRBV6-3|-|-
CASSYGGGGLTGELFF
TGTGCCAGCAGTTACGGGGGCGGGGGCCTCACCGGGGAGCTGTTTTTT
>TRBJ1-2|TRBV3-1/TRBV3-2|-|-
CASSPRTDANYGYTF
TGTGCCAGCAGCCCTCGGACAGATGCTAACTATGGCTACACCTTC
>TRBJ1-2|TRBV15|-|few
CATSRDTTLANYGYTF
TGTGCCACCAGCAGAGATACGACTTTAGCGAACTATGGCTACACCTTC
>TRBJ1-6|TRBV6-6|-|-
CASSYPNSPLHF
TGTGCCAGCAGTTACCCGAATTCACCCCTCCACTTT
>TRBJ2-5|TRBV6-1|-|-
CASSEARGRKTQYF
TGTGCCAGCAGTGAGGCCAGGGGGAGGAAGACCCAGTACTTC
>TRBJ2-1|TRBV19|-|few
CASSPGSIHNEQFF
TGTGCCAGTAGTCCCGGGAGTATACACAATGAGCAGTTCTTC
>TRBJ1-3|TRBV6-6|-|-
CASSPGRGAVGNTIYF
TGTGCCAGCAGCCCCGGGCGGGGGGCAGTTGGAAACACCATATATTTT
>TRBJ2-3|TRBV29-1|TRBD2|-
CSAIKRELLVVDTQYF
TGCAGCGCGATAAAGCGGGAGTTATTGGTGGTAGATACGCAGTATTTT
>TRBJ1-3|TRBV18|-|-
CASSPVQDSGNTIYF
TGTGCCAGCTCACCGGTACAGGACTCTGGAAACACCATATATTTT
>TRBJ1-1|TRBV23-1|-|-
CASSRQAKNTEAFF
TGCGCCAGCAGTCGACAGGCTAAGAACACTGAAGCTTTCTTT
>TRBJ1-6|TRBV5-1|-|-
CASRGGGSANSPLHF
TGCGCCAGCCGGGGAGGGGGTTCGGCTAATTCACCCCTCCACTTT
>TRBJ2-3|TRBV18|TRBD2|-
CASSLRGTSGRYTDTQYF
TGTGCCAGCTCACTCAGGGGGACTAGCGGGAGGTACACAGATACGCAGTATTTT
>TRBJ2-1|TRBV9|-|-
CASSVVSLGGSYNEQFF
TGTGCCAGCAGCGTAGTATCCCTAGGAGGGTCCTACAATGAGCAGTTCTTC
>TRBJ2-5|TRBV20-1|-|once
CSAGQQETQYF
TGCAGTGCTGGACAGCAAGAGACCCAGTACTTC
>TRBJ2-1|TRBV7-8|TRBD1|-
CATLRTGRDEQFF
TGTGCCACCCTCAGGACAGGAAGGGACGAGCAGTTCTTC
>TRBJ2-1|TRBV5-1|TRBD2|-
CASSLSGGKGNEQFF
TGCGCCAGCAGCTTGAGCGGGGGAAAGGGAAATGAGCAGTTCTTC
>TRBJ2-3|TRBV6-4|-|-
CASSGTGTDTQYF
TGTGCCAGCAGTGGGACAGGCACAGATACGCAGTATTTT
>TRBJ1-1|TRBV10-2|-|-
CASSPGTEAFF
TGCGCCAGCAGTCCGGGGACTGAAGCTTTCTTT
>TRBJ2-7|TRBV2|-|-
CASSQNGPGEQYF
TGTGCCAGCAGCCAGAACGGGCCGGGGGAGCAGTACTTC
>TRBJ2-5|TRBV29-1|-|once
CSVEDPVGRQETQYF
TGCAGCGTTGAAGATCCCGTCGGGAGACAAGAGACCCAGTACTTC
>TRBJ1-1|TRBV6-1|-|-
CASSEGPGLNTEAFF
TGTGCCAGCAGTGAAGGGCCAGGGTTGAACACTGAAGCTTTCTTT
>TRBJ2-2|TRBV10-1|-|once
CASSDRLGGTGELFF
TGCGCCAGCAGTGATCGGCTAGGTGGTACCGGGGAGCTGTTTTTT
>TRBJ2-7|TRBV5-4|TRBD1|-
CASRRLGQGGEYEQYF
TGTGCCAGCAGGCGACTTGGACAGGGCGGGGAATACGAGCAGTACTTC
>TRBJ1-6|TRBV27|-|-
CASRPGAGSFNSPLHF
TGTGCCAGCAGACCAGGGGCGGGCAGCTTTAATTCACCCCTCCACTTT
>TRBJ1-1|TRBV27|-|-
CASSLRQSTEAFF
TGTGCCAGCAGTTTGCGACAGAGCACTGAAGCTTTCTTT
>TRBJ2-7|TRBV10-3|-|-
CAISEGAGFSYEQYF
TGTGCCATCAGTGAGGGGGCAGGCTTCTCCTACGAGCAGTACTTC